This T cell receptor (beta chain) emerged from a study of technical replicates of blood from a few donors. Trimming cost V 0 bases and J 0 bases; bases outside gene matches: 7. Germline V gives CDR1 LGHNT, CDR2 FRNRAP. There are 18 residues in the CDR3. Some clones are missing from TCRdb's copy, which holds only in-frame ones; the method was immunoSEQ multiplex PCR. The repertoire consists of under 95,000 clones, with roughly 94% occurring once and the leading ten covering 0.2% to 0.3%. The chain recombines TRBV12-5 with TRBJ2-2; 7 nucleotides line up with TRBD2. The sequence was obtained from a human donor in good health. Sequencing was done on a sample of T cells isolated from PBMCs. The CDR3 DNA reads TGTGCTAGTGGTTTGGTACTAAGCGGGGAGACGAACACCGGGGAGCTGTTTTTT. This translates into CASGLVLSGETNTGELFF. Looking up the rest from reference TRBV12-5 and TRBJ2-2 gives the full variable domain: DARVTQTPRHKVTEMGQEVTMRCQPILGHNTVFWYRQTMMQGLELLAYFRNRAPLDDSGMPKDRFSAEMPDATLATLKIQPSEPRDSAVYFCASGLVLSGETNTGELFFGEGSRLTVL.